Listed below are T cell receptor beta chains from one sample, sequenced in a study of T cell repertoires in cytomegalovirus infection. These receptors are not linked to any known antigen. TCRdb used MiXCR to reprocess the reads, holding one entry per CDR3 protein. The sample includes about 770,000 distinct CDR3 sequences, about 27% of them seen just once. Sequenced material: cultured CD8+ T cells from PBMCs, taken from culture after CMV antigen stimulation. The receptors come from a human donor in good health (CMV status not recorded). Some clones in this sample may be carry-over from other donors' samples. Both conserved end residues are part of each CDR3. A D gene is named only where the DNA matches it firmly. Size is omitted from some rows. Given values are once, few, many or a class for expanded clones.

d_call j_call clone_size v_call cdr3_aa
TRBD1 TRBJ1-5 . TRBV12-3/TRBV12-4 CASSSMDRGGSAQHF
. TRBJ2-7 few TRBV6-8 CATRITRDSEREQYF
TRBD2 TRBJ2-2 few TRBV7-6 CASSHIGGAGELFF
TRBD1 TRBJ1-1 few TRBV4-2 CASSQSIPDRADTEAFF
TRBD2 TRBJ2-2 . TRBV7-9 CASSLLGLAGPETGELFF
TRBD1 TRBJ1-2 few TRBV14 CASSQDSPTGGYGYTF
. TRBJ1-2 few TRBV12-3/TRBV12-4 CASSFINGPRMNDEGYTF
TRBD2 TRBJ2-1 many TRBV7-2 CASSPWGLAGADSYNEQFF
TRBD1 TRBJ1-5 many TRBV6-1 CASRRDRGYSNQPQHF
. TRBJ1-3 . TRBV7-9 CASSLEGYSGNTIYF
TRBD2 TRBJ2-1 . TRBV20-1 CSARDPTSGGAYNEQFF
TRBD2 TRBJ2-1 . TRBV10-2 CASRGLAGEQFF
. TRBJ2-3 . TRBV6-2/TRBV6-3 CASSYMEAADTQYF
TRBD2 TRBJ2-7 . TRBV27 CASWGGGYEQYF
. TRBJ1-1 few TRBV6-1 CASSPDRNEAFF
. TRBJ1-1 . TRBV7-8 CASSSDGIWGTEAFF
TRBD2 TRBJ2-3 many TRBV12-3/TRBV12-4 CASTLSGGRTDTQYF
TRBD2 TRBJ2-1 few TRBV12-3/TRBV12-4 CASRSGLAGYNEQFF
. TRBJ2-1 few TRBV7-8 CASSAPGTAIYNEQFF
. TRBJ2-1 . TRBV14 CASSPRTQRDEQFF
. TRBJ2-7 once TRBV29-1 CSVEIKDYEQYF
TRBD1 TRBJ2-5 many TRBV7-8 CASSLGDRGHGETQYF